This TCR beta chain was observed in a study of breast tumors, draining lymph nodes, adjacent tissues. TCRdb re-called the multiplex PCR reads through MiXCR, storing one row per CDR3 protein. This sample yields over 200,000 distinct CDR3 sequences, of which about 32% are seen a single time; 1.4% belongs to the top ten. CDR3 size: 14 residues. V lost 5 bases, J lost 1 base, and 9 bases lay in between. The V gene's germline CDR1 is SGHAT and CDR2 FQNNGV. Breast cancer patients provided tissue from their axillary draining lymph nodes. Study-wide findings and caveats: Tumor TCR diversity was below lymph nodes but above nontumor tissue.

Ten or more counts support this clonotype. Its target is unknown. What was sequenced was axillary lymph node tissue. The receptor comes from a female donor with breast cancer. Some clones in this sample may be carry-over from other donors' samples. The V and J genes are TRBV11-2 and TRBJ2-4; D gene unclear. The CDR3 sequence: CASSVGVAKNIQYF. The CDR3 DNA reads as TGTGCCAGCAGCGTGGGCGTTGCCAAAAACATTCAGTACTTC. The whole variable domain, filled in from reference TRBV11-2 and TRBJ2-4, reads EAGVAQSPRYKIIEKRQSVAFWCNPISGHATLYWYQQILGQGPKLLIQFQNNGVVDDSQLPKDRFSAERLKGVDSTLKIQPAKLEDSAVYLCASSVGVAKNIQYFGAGTRLSVL.